One and the same sample provided the 5 T cell receptor beta chains below, sequenced in a study of T-cell memory formation after mild COVID-19. TCRdb used MiXCR to reprocess the 5' RACE reads, holding one entry per CDR3 protein. The sample has some 120,000 distinct CDR3 sequences, more than 15% seen once. Sequencing input: PBMCs or a T cell subset sorted from them (not recorded which). These receptors were collected from a man aged 18 to 30 who had mild COVID-19 (a few samples of this study predate the infection). Cell type and time point are not known.

This clonotype came up a few times. The V and J genes are TRBV6-5 and TRBJ2-7; D is unclear. Trimming stripped 4 bases from V and 3 bases from J, with 19 bases between. Germline V CDR1 and CDR2: MNHEY, SVGAGI. This CDR3 has 16 residues. The CDR3 here is CASSSQPFPSGYEQYF. The CDR3 nucleotides are TGTGCCAGCAGTTCACAGCCCTTTCCTAGTGGCTACGAGCAGTACTTC.

This clonotype has only a few counts. The J gene is TRBJ2-2, the V gene TRBV12-3 or TRBV12-4; 8 positions agree with TRBD2. Trimming at V came to 7 bases and at J to 0 bases, leaving 4 bases not matched to a gene. The length of the CDR3 is 15 residues. CDR3 sequence reads: CASTAGGTNTGELFF. The DNA of the CDR3 is TGTGCCAGCACCGCGGGGGGAACGAACACCGGGGAGCTGTTTTTT.

This clonotype was detected a few times. The V call is TRBV4-3, the J call TRBJ2-3; maybe TRBD2 (6 bases). This CDR3 region has 17 residues. The V end lost 4 bases, the J end lost 4 bases, and 21 bases lay between the germline ends. Germline lookup yields CDR1 LGHNA and CDR2 YSLEER. CDR3 loop: CASSPKEATSQADTQYF. CDR3 in DNA: TGCGCCAGCAGCCCCAAGGAGGCGACTAGTCAGGCAGATACGCAGTATTTT.

The chain couples TRBV5-1 to TRBJ2-7, with D uncertain. Germline lookup yields CDR1 SGHRS and CDR2 YFSETQ. The V gene lost 5 bases and the J gene lost 3 bases, with 9 bases spanning the gap. This CDR3 is built from 12 residues. CDR3 DNA: TGCGCCAGCAGGTCTGACCACTACGAGCAGTACTTC. Amino acid sequence: CASRSDHYEQYF.

The genes are TRBV7-2 and TRBJ2-7, with TRBD2 identical over 7 bases. With V trimmed by 6 bases and J by 4 bases, 9 bases remained unmatched. CDR3 length equals 14 residues. Looked up from germline, CDR1 is SGHTA and CDR2 is FQGNSA. The CDR3 bases are TGTGCCAGCAGTCTTATCACGGGGGGTTACGAGCAGTACGTC. Its translation is CASSLITGGYEQYV.